This TCR beta chain was recovered during a study of beta chain features in type 1 diabetes. CDR1 and CDR2 from the germline V gene are SNHLY and FYNNEI. The CDR3 has 13 amino acids. Trimming cost V 6 bases and J 5 bases, with 10 bases left between them. Sequencing targeted expressed TCRB transcripts, as all isolated RNA had been reverse transcribed. The data were produced by immunoSEQ multiplex PCR, yet TCRdb's version contains in-frame clones alone and is incomplete. The data contain hundreds of thousands of clones, roughly 8% of them singletons. This clone was detected only a few times. The clonotype originates from a young woman in good health. This chain connects TRBV2 to TRBJ2-2; a weak D match, TRBD2 (5 bases). The sequencing sample was made of central memory CD4+ T cells from blood. As DNA, the CDR3 is TGTGCCAGCAGGGAGGAATTTACCGGGGAGCTGTTTTTT. It encodes CASREEFTGELFF.